The clone carrying this T cell receptor beta chain was detected a few times. No antigen is known for it. cDNA molecules, individually, were tagged with unique molecular identifiers. TCRdb itself ran the 5' RACE reads through MiXCR, one entry per CDR3 protein. This table has about 55,000 distinct CDR3 sequences, about 6.4% appearing once. The data are from a study of early T cells in non-severe SARS-CoV-2 infection. On the study more broadly: Unsorted whole blood bulk RNA was sequenced, with unpaired chains.

Study outcomes and limitations: A preference for anti-spike CD8 responses marked VDJdb matching, which missed private and CD4 specificities.

This CDR3 contains 15 residues. CDR1 and CDR2 (germline): SGDLS, YYNGEE. V gave up 3 bases and J gave up 5 bases, with 17 bases separating them. This specimen was whole blood, taken at baseline. The TCR sequence derives from an adult who was a healthcare worker with PCR-confirmed SARS-CoV-2 infection or an uninfected control (not recorded which). The chain joins TRBV9 to TRBJ2-5; TRBD1 might be the D (7 bases). CDR3 DNA sequence: TGTGCCAGCAGCGGACTAGGGACAGATAGGGAGACCCAGTACTTC. It codes for CASSGLGTDRETQYF.